This TCR beta chain was sequenced during a study of shared clonotypes between healthy human individuals (dated by TCRdb to the early 2020s). For context, the study as a whole: Three men and a couple of women, aged 18 to 49 years, made up the cohort. Libraries were prepared and TCR repertoires were sequenced by different laboratories using diverse techniques, in order to increase sequencing depth and limit assay-specific biases. For each donor, CD4 naive and CD4 memory were each given three plates, CD8 naive was given two plates, and CD8 memory was given one plate. Blood TCR repertoires of about five healthy adults were deeply sequenced to estimate repertoire size and the extent of clonotype sharing between individuals. Leukapheresis yielded between about 0.85 and 10 billion PBMCs per donor. Paper-wide results and their limitations: Because the study included a small number of donors, the genetic and exposure-history diversity represented was limited. Naive subsets generally had larger estimated clonotype richness than memory subsets did. Pairwise subsampling led to the expectation that sequencing depth would affect the degree of clonotype sharing among donors. When several donors were compared, the shared fraction of clonotypes was 5% to 6.5% for naive CD4, over 3% for naive CD8, 2.3% for memory CD4, and 0.4% for memory CD8. Even with the large sequencing depth, rarefaction of the sorted-subset datasets indicated that sequencing was incomplete. Sampling was restricted to blood, and TCR repertoires in tissues likely differ from the TCR repertoires found in blood. Higher generation probabilities were observed for clonotypes shared by all four sorted-subset donors than for non-shared clonotypes.

About this clone itself: Its antigen has not been determined. Within one base of it there is no much larger clone, and no base qualities were kept.

The CDR3 holds 16 amino acids from the cysteine to the phenylalanine. Only CDR3 DNA is held: 48 bases, read in frame from base 1. From the germline V gene, CDR1 is SGDLS and CDR2 is YYNGEE. V loses 4 bases of germline sequence and J loses 8 bases, and the interval between the two ends is 21 bases. Healthy HIV-negative adults with no recently reported acute infections or vaccinations were included as donors. Every donor was a Caucasian adult residing in Nashville, Tennessee, USA. CD4+ T cells were enriched by magnetic negative selection, after which naive cells were positively selected on CD45RA and the negative fraction was taken as the memory subset. Blood was obtained by leukapheresis, after which PBMCs were separated by Ficoll-Histopaque density gradient centrifugation and cryopreserved in liquid nitrogen vapor phase. Analytical flow cytometry was used to check the purity and quantity of each magnetically sorted T cell population. Genomic DNA was isolated from each sorted fraction and quantified by UV absorbance on a Nanodrop 2000c.

Using the deep immunoSEQ assay, TCR CDR3 regions were amplified from genomic DNA by multiplex PCR. Genomic DNA extracted from each cell subset was distributed evenly over all wells of several immunoSEQ 96-well plates, and each plate served as one replicate. Each replicate PCR for sorted subsets received around 200 ng genomic DNA, equal to 28,000 or so T cell genomes. Purified libraries were quantified with a Qubit 3.0 fluorometer, sized on a Bioanalyzer 2100, and re-quantified with the KAPA Library Quantification kit. Every immunoSEQ 96-well plate was sequenced on a dedicated single-read 150-cycle Illumina NextSeq 550 flow cell. Per the original workflow: The immunoSEQ output contained only junctional sequences without quality scores, so filtering could not match that applied to full-length reads. Sequences were annotated with PyIR, a Python wrapper for IgBLAST v1.9, and V/J genes and CDR3 were assigned using IMGT germline references. Reads were filtered out if the reads had weak V/J assignments (E-value above 1e-6), no CDR3, stop codons, out-of-frame junctions, or ambiguous translated residues. V3J clonotypes were defined by identical inferred V gene, J gene, and CDR3 amino acid sequence. Percentage overlap between repertoires was computed as shared unique clonotypes divided by the size of the smaller repertoire. Three approaches were used to assess repertoire richness: RTK rarefaction, the Chao1 estimator, and Recon v2.1 estimates of unobserved clonotypes. Generation probabilities for all TCRbeta clonotypes obtained by the gDNA method from a handful of donors were computed using OLGA. The table comes from immuneACCESS by way of TCRdb, which keeps in-frame sequences with V and J called. Part of the clones is missing from these tables; in studies checked, under half for an unresolved V gene and the rest for unknown reasons. The V and J calls and clone size come from that table; D and trimming were worked out from the DNA. This sample gives roughly 2,500,000 clones in total; 80% to 95% of them show up just once. In total, the top ten clones hold approximately 0.37% of the sample.

The chain couples TRBV9 to TRBJ1-4, with no confident D gene call. This TCR was sampled from a man aged 18 to 29 in good health. Some clones in this sample may be carry-over from other donors' samples. Material for sequencing was naive CD4+ T cells from PBMCs. Sample cell subset or site, as interpreted from the label and publication: CD45RA+ positively selected. The nucleotide sequence is TGTGCCAGCAGCCCCACCGAGGTCCCGGATCGGGAAAAACTGTTTTTT. Protein translation: CASSPTEVPDREKLFF.